This T cell receptor beta chain was observed in a study of shared clonotypes between healthy human individuals. The repertoire was sequenced with immunoSEQ multiplex PCR; TCRdb's copy has only in-frame clones and lacks some. The sample gives about 1 million clones, approximately 70% of which show up once; approximately 1.5% is in the top ten. Input material: memory CD4+ T cells sorted from blood. Subset meaning: CD45RA-negative fraction. The sequence came from a man aged 18 to 35 in good health.

Here the CDR3 DNA reads TGTGCCAGCAGGGCGACAGGGGAGGGTACGCAGTATTTT. Translation: CASRATGEGTQYF. The rearrangement uses TRBV2 and TRBJ2-3; the D gene is possibly TRBD1 (8 bases). V was cut by 6 bases and J by 8 bases, with 15 bases left in between. In germline, CDR1 is SNHLY, CDR2 FYNNEI. The CDR3 loop spans 13 amino acids.